This T cell receptor (beta chain) was found in a study of neurological immune-mediated disorders. This clonotype was observed at least ten times. Its antigen is unidentified. Each sequencing run yielded over 200 million TCR-beta sequences from 15-18 subjects. TCRdb passed the 5' RACE reads through MiXCR, listing each CDR3 protein once. The sample lists some 83,000 distinct CDR3 sequences; about 2.5% were seen once. The unsorted libraries had their origin in 2 million PBMCs stored at -80 C. Study results and caveats: There were no CDR3 amino acid sequences shared by expanded clones across subjects, a result suggesting private repertoires in all groups. Multiple sclerosis, the disease with the least TCR clonal expansion, fell below healthy controls, whereas HTLV-1-associated myelopathy showed the most.

V lost 1 base, J lost 3 bases, and 9 bases lay in between. Per the germline V gene, CDR1 is KGHDR and CDR2 is SFDVKD. The CDR3 length is 15 residues. The material sequenced was PBMCs. The sequence was obtained from a woman aged 25 to 45 with multiple sclerosis. The rearrangement uses TRBV24-1 and TRBJ2-1; D possibly matches TRBD1 or TRBD2 (5 bases each). CDR3 DNA sequence: TGTGCCACCAGTGATTTCGGGACCAGCTACAATGAGCAGTTCTTC. It is translated as CATSDFGTSYNEQFF.